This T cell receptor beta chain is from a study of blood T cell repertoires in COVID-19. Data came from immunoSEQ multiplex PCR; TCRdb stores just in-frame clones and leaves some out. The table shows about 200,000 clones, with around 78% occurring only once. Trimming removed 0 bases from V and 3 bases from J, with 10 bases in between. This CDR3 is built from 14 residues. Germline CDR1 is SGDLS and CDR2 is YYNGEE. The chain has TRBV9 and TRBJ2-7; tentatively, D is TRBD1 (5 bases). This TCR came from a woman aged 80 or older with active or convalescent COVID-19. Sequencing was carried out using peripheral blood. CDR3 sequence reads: CASSVGGGDYEQYF. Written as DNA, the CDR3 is TGTGCCAGCAGCGTAGGGGGCGGAGACTACGAGCAGTACTTC.